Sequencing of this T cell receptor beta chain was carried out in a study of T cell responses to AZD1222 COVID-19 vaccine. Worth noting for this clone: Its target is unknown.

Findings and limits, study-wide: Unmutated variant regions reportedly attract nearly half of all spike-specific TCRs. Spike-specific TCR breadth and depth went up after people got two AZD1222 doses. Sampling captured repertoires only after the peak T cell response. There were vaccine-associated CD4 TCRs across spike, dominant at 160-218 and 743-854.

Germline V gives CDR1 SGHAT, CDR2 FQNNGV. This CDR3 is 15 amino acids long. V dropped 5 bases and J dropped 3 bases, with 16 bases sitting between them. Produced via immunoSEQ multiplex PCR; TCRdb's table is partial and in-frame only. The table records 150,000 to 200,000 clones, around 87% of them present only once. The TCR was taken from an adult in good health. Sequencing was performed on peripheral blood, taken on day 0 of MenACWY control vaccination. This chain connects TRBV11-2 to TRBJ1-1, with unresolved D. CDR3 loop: CASSHRREMHTEAFF. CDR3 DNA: TGTGCCAGCAGCCATAGAAGGGAAATGCACACTGAAGCTTTCTTT. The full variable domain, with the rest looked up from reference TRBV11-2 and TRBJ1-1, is EAGVAQSPRYKIIEKRQSVAFWCNPISGHATLYWYQQILGQGPKLLIQFQNNGVVDDSQLPKDRFSAERLKGVDSTLKIQPAKLEDSAVYLCASSHRREMHTEAFFGQGTRLTVV.